This T cell receptor (beta chain) originates from a study of glioma-infiltrating T cells. Comment on this clonotype: Its antigen is not known.

V lost 6 bases and J 3 bases, leaving 21 bases between the germline ends. The CDR3 is made up of 16 amino acids. Germline V gives CDR1 MNHEY, CDR2 SVGAGI. Study outcomes and limitations: Non-neoplastic patients had below-expected tissue-blood divergence, while all gliomas exceeded expectation. A blood CDR3 motif signature was depleted in highly divergent patients.

Amplification of TCR alpha and beta CDR3 regions from RNA used iRepertoire nested multiplex PCR. TCRdb itself ran the multiplex PCR reads through MiXCR, one entry per CDR3 protein. The sample carries about 410,000 distinct CDR3 sequences, roughly two fifths recorded once. Sequencing was done on a sample of glioma tissue, nonneoplastic brain tissue, or PBMCs (not recorded which). The V gene is TRBV6-5, the J gene TRBJ2-7; D may be TRBD1 (6 bases). The clonotype originates from a human donor with low-grade glioma or glioblastoma, undergoing nonglioma brain surgery, or in good health (not recorded which). In DNA form, the CDR3 reads TGTGCCAGCAGATGGGGACATTTAGGGGCTCTCTACGAGCAGTACTTC. Its translation is CASRWGHLGALYEQYF.